The sequence of this T cell receptor beta chain was determined in a study of Ad26.COV2.S vaccination and SARS-CoV-2 variants. General study points: CD8+ and CD4+ T cells specific for spike reportedly responded with substantial breadth after vaccination. Among vaccine recipients, spike-specific TCR breadth exceeded that of placebo recipients. Researchers reported similar non-spike TCR breadth in vaccine and placebo recipients.

About this clone: Its target is unknown. A junction end diverges from the germline sequence, so it may reflect a read error.

Treatment described: about 20 received Ad26.COV2.S at low or high dose, single or two shots; about 5 received placebo; per-sample allocation not given. The samples date from day 63 after the first vaccine or placebo injection. The study used a vaccine consisting of an Ad26 vector that expressed Wuhan-strain SARS-CoV-2 spike. This table comes from immunoSEQ multiplex PCR, and its TCRdb copy is limited to in-frame clones, with some not included. The table has about 250,000 clones, 80% to 90% seen once. This CDR3 comprises 14 residues. Germline-derived CDR1 and CDR2 are SGHAT and FQNNGV. The specimen comprised peripheral blood, sampled in a trial of Ad26.COV2.S vaccine versus placebo. The origin of this receptor is a person between 18 and 65 years old who received the Ad26.COV2.S COVID-19 vaccine or a placebo. The chain is built from TRBV11-2 and TRBJ2-7, with D tentatively TRBD1 (6 bases). The CDR3 here is CASSLAGVSYEQYF. CDR3 coding DNA: TGTGCCAGCAGTTTAGCAGGGGTCTCCTACGAGCAGTACTTC.